This T cell receptor (beta chain) is drawn from a study of OX40 agonist ivuxolimab in advanced cancers. Study-level background: A mean age of roughly 66 years, range about 20 to 79, was recorded, and under 85% were male.

The protocol was immunoSEQ multiplex PCR, while the TCRdb copy is restricted to in-frame clones and leaves out a portion. The repertoire holds 70,000 to 80,000 clones, with around 94% as singletons. The CDR3 has 18 residues. Germline V gene sequence: CDR1 LNHDA, CDR2 SQIVND (reference sequence). The V and J ends lost 6 bases and 2 bases, in that order; junction bases with no gene match: 13. Whole-study findings and limits: The CD4+ and CD8+ T cells in the blood had expanded clonally by week 6 at 0.1 to 3.0 mg/kg.

Notes on this clone: Its cognate antigen is unknown.

Individuals having autoimmune disease history or systemic immunosuppression were not enrolled. The study sampled blood at baseline, cycle 4 day 1, and cycle 7 day 1. Sequencing used CD4+ or CD8+ T cells sorted from blood, obtained in a trial of the OX40 agonist ivuxolimab. The chain is built from TRBV19 and TRBJ2-1; TRBD2 matches 10 bases. This TCR came from an adult with an advanced solid tumor such as melanoma, head and neck, liver or kidney cancer. This chain's CDR3 is CASRSSSFLAGAYNEQFF. The CDR3 DNA is TGTGCCAGTAGGTCTTCCTCCTTTCTAGCGGGGGCCTACAATGAGCAGTTCTTC.